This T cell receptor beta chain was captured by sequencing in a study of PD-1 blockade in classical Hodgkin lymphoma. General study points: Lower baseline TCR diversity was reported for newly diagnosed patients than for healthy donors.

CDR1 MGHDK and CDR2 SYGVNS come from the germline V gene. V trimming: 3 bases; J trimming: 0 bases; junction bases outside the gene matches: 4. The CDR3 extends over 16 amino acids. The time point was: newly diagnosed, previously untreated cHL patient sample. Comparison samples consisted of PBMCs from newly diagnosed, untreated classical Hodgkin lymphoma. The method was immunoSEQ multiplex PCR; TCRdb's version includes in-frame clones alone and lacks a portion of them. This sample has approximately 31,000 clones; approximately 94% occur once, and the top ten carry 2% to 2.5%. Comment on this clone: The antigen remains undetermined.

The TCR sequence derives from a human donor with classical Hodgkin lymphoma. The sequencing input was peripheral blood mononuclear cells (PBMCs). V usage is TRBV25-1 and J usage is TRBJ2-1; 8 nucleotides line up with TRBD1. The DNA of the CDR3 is TGTGCCAGCAGTGACAGGACAGGGATCTCCTACAATGAGCAGTTCTTC. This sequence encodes CASSDRTGISYNEQFF.